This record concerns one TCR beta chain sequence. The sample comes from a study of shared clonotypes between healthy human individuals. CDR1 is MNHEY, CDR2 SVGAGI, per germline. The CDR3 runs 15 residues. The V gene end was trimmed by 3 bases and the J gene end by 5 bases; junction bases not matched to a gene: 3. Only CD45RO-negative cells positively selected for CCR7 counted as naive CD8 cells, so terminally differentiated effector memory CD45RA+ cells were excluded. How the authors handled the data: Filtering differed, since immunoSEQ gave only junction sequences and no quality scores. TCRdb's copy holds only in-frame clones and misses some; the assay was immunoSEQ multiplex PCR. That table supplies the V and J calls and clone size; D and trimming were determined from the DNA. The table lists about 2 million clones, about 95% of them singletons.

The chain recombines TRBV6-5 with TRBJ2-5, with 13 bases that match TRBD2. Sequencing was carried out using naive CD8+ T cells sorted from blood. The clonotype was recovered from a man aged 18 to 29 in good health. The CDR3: CASSYGTSGVETQYF. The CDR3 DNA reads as TGTGCCAGCAGTTATGGGACTAGCGGGGTGGAGACCCAGTACTTC.